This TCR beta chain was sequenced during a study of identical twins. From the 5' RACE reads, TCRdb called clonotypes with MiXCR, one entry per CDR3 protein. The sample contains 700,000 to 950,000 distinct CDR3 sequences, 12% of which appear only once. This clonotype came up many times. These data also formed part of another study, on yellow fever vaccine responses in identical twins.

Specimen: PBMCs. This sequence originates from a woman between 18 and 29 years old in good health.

CDR3 sequence: CASSVPGLADNEQFF. The CDR3 DNA reads as TGTGCCAGCAGTGTCCCGGGACTAGCGGACAATGAGCAGTTCTTC. V gene TRBV2 combines with J gene TRBJ2-1; 11 nucleotides agree with TRBD2. The CDR3 contains 15 residues. Germline values: CDR1 SNHLY, CDR2 FYNNEI. V trimming: 4 bases; J trimming: 5 bases; junction bases outside the gene matches: 4.